The rows below give T cell receptor beta chains drawn from one sample of a study of Graves' ophthalmopathy and Graves' hyperthyroidism. TCRdb fed the multiplex PCR reads into MiXCR, producing one record per CDR3 protein. This sample has about 240,000 distinct CDR3 sequences, with 40% to 50% found just once. Sequencing was carried out using peripheral blood. The origin of the receptors is an adult man with Graves' ophthalmopathy. Each CDR3 is given with its conserved first and last residue. Each record gives: clone size, D gene, V gene, CDR3 length, J gene, CDR3 DNA, CDR3 protein. A D gene is named only where the DNA matches it firmly. Expanded clones get a size class; other rows say once, few or many, or leave the size out.

once	TRBD2	TRBV19	16	TRBJ2-2	TGTGCCAGTAGTATCGAGCCGGGGGGGGACACCGGGGAGCTGTTTTTT	CASSIEPGGDTGELFF
-	-	TRBV7-2	15	TRBJ1-5	TGTGCCAGCAGCTTGGGAGGGGAGAACAATCAGCCCCAGCATTTT	CASSLGGENNQPQHF
-	-	TRBV10-2	14	TRBJ1-4	TGCGCCAGCAGGGAGGGACTGCAGAATGAAAAACTGTTTTTT	CASREGLQNEKLFF
-	-	TRBV7-4	16	TRBJ2-2	TGTGCCAGCAGCCCCGCCAGTGTGGCGAACACCGGGGAGCTGTTTTTT	CASSPASVANTGELFF
-	-	TRBV19	19	TRBJ1-1	TGTGCCAGTAGTATACCCGTGGCCCTACAGGGAGGTGAGAACACTGAAGCTTTCTTT	CASSIPVALQGGENTEAFF
-	TRBD1	TRBV28	14	TRBJ1-2	TGTGCCAGCAGTCCACCACACAGGGGAGGAGGTTACACCTTC	CASSPPHRGGGYTF
-	-	TRBV6-1	14	TRBJ1-1	TGTGCCAGCAGGACATATACAGAGAACACTGAAGCTTTCTTT	CASRTYTENTEAFF
-	TRBD1	TRBV5-1	16	TRBJ2-5	TGCGCCAGCAGCCAAGCCCCCGACAGGGGAAGGGAGACCCAGTACTTC	CASSQAPDRGRETQYF
-	-	TRBV10-2	14	TRBJ2-5	TGCGCCAGCAGTGAGTCCGGGCTTGGTGAGACCCAGTACTTC	CASSESGLGETQYF
-	TRBD2	TRBV10-3	16	TRBJ2-1	TGTGCCATCAGTGACCCCCTAGCGGGAGACTACAATGAGCAGTTCTTC	CAISDPLAGDYNEQFF
-	TRBD1	TRBV28	14	TRBJ1-1	TGTGCCAGCATCGGGACAGGGGAGAACACTGAAGCTTTCTTT	CASIGTGENTEAFF
many	-	TRBV10-3	12	TRBJ1-4	TGTGCCATCCGGGACAACTATGAAAAACTGTTTTTT	CAIRDNYEKLFF
-	TRBD2	TRBV20-1	14	TRBJ2-7	TGCAGTGCGGTTACTAGCGACCCCTCCTACGAGCAGTACTTC	CSAVTSDPSYEQYF
-	TRBD1	TRBV5-1	15	TRBJ1-6	TGCGCCAGCAGCTTGGGACAGGGCCTCGGCTCACCCCTCCACTTT	CASSLGQGLGSPLHF
few	-	TRBV19	13	TRBJ1-2	TGTGCCAGTAGTGCCCAGGGGAACTATGGCTACACCTTC	CASSAQGNYGYTF
few	TRBD2	TRBV7-9	23	TRBJ2-2	TGTGCCAGCAGCCCACAGGGGAGGTTGGACACTAGCGGGGCACAATGGAGAGGCGGGGAGCTGTTTTTT	CASSPQGRLDTSGAQWRGGELFF
-	-	TRBV9	13	TRBJ1-2	TGTGCCAGCAGTTTCGCAGGGATCCCTGGCTACACCTTC	CASSFAGIPGYTF
-	-	TRBV7-9	16	TRBJ2-2	TGTGCCAGCAGCCTGGGACCTGTTGGCGGCACCGGGGAGCTGTTTTTT	CASSLGPVGGTGELFF
-	-	TRBV5-1	15	TRBJ1-1	TGCGCCAGCAGCTTGGAGCAGAGACACAACACTGAAGCTTTCTTT	CASSLEQRHNTEAFF
-	-	TRBV7-9	15	TRBJ1-4	TGTGCCAGCAGCTTAGGGCTGGGCCCGAATGAAAAACTGTTTTTT	CASSLGLGPNEKLFF
few	TRBD2	TRBV10-2	15	TRBJ2-7	TGCGCCAGCGCCTTTCCGGGCGGGGGGGACTACGAGCAGTACTTC	CASAFPGGGDYEQYF
once	TRBD1	TRBV19	13	TRBJ2-7	TGTGCCAGTAGTATCGGGACAGGCTACGAGCAGTACTTC	CASSIGTGYEQYF
few	TRBD1	TRBV9	17	TRBJ1-5	TGTGCCAGCAGCGTCCCCAGGACAGGGACTAGCAATCAGCCCCAGCATTTT	CASSVPRTGTSNQPQHF